This is a list of T cell receptor beta chains from one sample in a study of blood T cell repertoires in COVID-19. Repertoires were generated with immunoSEQ multiplex PCR, while TCRdb's copy carries only in-frame clones and drops some. The sample has some 300,000 clones; roughly 90% are singletons. The material sequenced was PBMCs or T cells enriched from blood (not recorded which). These receptors originate from a woman between 45 and 60 years old who had been exposed to COVID-19. The CDR3 runs from the conserved cysteine through the conserved F or W. Each record gives: D gene, clone size, V gene, J gene, CDR3 protein, CDR3 DNA. A D gene is named only where the DNA matches it firmly. Where a row states a size, it is once, few, many or the class of an expanded clone; other rows omit it.

TRBD1	.	TRBV28	TRBJ1-6	CASKNQGQGYSPLHF	TGTGCCAGCAAAAATCAGGGACAGGGTTATTCACCCCTCCACTTT
TRBD1	.	TRBV30	TRBJ1-5	CAWSVRRDRVDQPQHF	TGTGCCTGGAGTGTCCGTCGGGACAGGGTGGATCAGCCCCAGCATTTT
TRBD1	.	TRBV5-1	TRBJ2-1	CASSFEGASYNEQFF	TGCGCCAGCAGCTTCGAGGGGGCGTCCTACAATGAGCAGTTCTTC
TRBD1	.	TRBV5-1	TRBJ1-4	CASQRYGTGGNKNEKLFF	TGCGCCAGCCAACGATATGGGACAGGGGGAAATAAGAATGAAAAACTGTTTTTT
TRBD1	.	TRBV7-8	TRBJ1-4	CASSPTQGTNEKLFF	TGTGCCAGCAGTCCGACACAGGGGACTAATGAAAAACTGTTTTTT
.	.	TRBV10-1	TRBJ1-3	CASSERQVGNTIYF	TGCGCCAGCAGTGAGAGGCAGGTCGGAAACACCATATATTTT
TRBD1	.	TRBV2	TRBJ2-1	CASSLQGSYNEQFF	TGTGCCAGCAGTTTACAGGGGTCCTACAATGAGCAGTTCTTC
.	.	TRBV5-1	TRBJ1-3	CASSPDSGGISGNTIYF	TGCGCCAGCAGCCCGGACAGTGGCGGTATCTCTGGAAACACCATATATTTT
TRBD1	.	TRBV28	TRBJ1-1	CASSSPTGQGVAEAFF	TGTGCCAGCAGTTCGCCGACGGGACAGGGCGTCGCTGAAGCTTTCTTT
TRBD1	.	TRBV5-5	TRBJ1-1	CASRVGQGANDAEAFF	TGTGCCAGCAGGGTAGGACAGGGAGCAAATGACGCTGAAGCTTTCTTT
TRBD1	.	TRBV6-5	TRBJ1-2	CATRTGDLYGYTF	TGTGCCACCCGGACAGGGGACCTGTATGGCTACACCTTC
.	.	TRBV19	TRBJ1-1	CASRPYRTKNTEAFF	TGTGCCAGTAGACCTTATAGGACAAAGAACACTGAAGCTTTCTTT
.	.	TRBV5-1	TRBJ2-7	CASSLGQGPPYEQYF	TGCGCCAGCAGCTTGGGGCAGGGGCCCCCTTACGAGCAGTACTTC
TRBD1	.	TRBV14	TRBJ1-1	CASSLWTGGGGTEAFF	TGTGCCAGCAGCCTCTGGACAGGGGGCGGGGGCACTGAAGCTTTCTTT
.	once	TRBV5-5	TRBJ1-3	CASSLLWASGNTIYF	TGTGCCAGCAGCTTGCTTTGGGCCTCTGGAAACACCATATATTTT
.	.	TRBV14	TRBJ1-4	CASSSGGGRVEKLFF	TGTGCCAGCAGTTCCGGGGGCGGGAGAGTTGAAAAACTGTTTTTT
.	.	TRBV29-1	TRBJ1-2	CSVEGTGSYGYTF	TGCAGCGTTGAAGGCACAGGGTCCTATGGCTACACCTTC
.	.	TRBV9	TRBJ1-2	CASSLDQYYGYTF	TGTGCCAGCAGCCTAGACCAGTACTATGGCTACACCTTC
.	.	TRBV6-5	TRBJ1-2	CASSYSAGDNYGYTF	TGTGCCAGCAGTTACTCGGCAGGGGATAACTATGGCTACACCTTC
TRBD2	.	TRBV9	TRBJ2-5	CASSYSGGLGETQYF	TGTGCCAGCAGCTATAGCGGGGGGTTAGGAGAGACCCAGTACTTC
.	.	TRBV19	TRBJ1-5	CASSPTGLGTNQPQHF	TGTGCCAGTAGCCCAACAGGGTTAGGGACCAATCAGCCCCAGCATTTT
TRBD1	.	TRBV11-1	TRBJ2-7	CASSYGTEKTYEQYF	TGTGCCAGCAGCTACGGGACAGAGAAAACTTACGAGCAGTACTTC
TRBD2	.	TRBV6-1	TRBJ2-3	CASSEMVAGGSTDTQYF	TGTGCCAGCAGTGAAATGGTAGCGGGGGGTTCCACAGATACGCAGTATTTT
.	.	TRBV10-3	TRBJ1-5	CAISGTGSGLQPQHF	TGTGCCATCAGTGGCACAGGGTCAGGGCTTCAGCCCCAGCATTTT
.	.	TRBV7-9	TRBJ1-3	CASSDGQWASGNTIYF	TGTGCCAGCAGCGATGGACAGTGGGCTTCTGGAAACACCATATATTTT
TRBD2	.	TRBV5-1	TRBJ2-2	CASSFTLTSGGAGELFF	TGCGCCAGCAGCTTCACGTTGACTAGCGGGGGGGCCGGGGAGCTGTTTTTT
.	.	TRBV4-1	TRBJ2-3	CASSYLRDTQYF	TGCGCCAGCAGCTACCTGAGGGATACGCAGTATTTT
.	.	TRBV11-2	TRBJ2-7	CASSLGQGYTVYEQYF	TGTGCCAGCAGCTTAGGCCAGGGATATACGGTTTACGAGCAGTACTTC
.	.	TRBV12-3/TRBV12-4	TRBJ2-5	CASSIEWTKYF	TGTGCCAGCAGCATAGAATGGACTAAGTACTTC
.	.	TRBV27	TRBJ1-1	CASSLSVATEAFF	TGTGCCAGCAGTTTATCCGTAGCCACTGAAGCTTTCTTT
.	.	TRBV27	TRBJ2-7	CASSLNPTGYEQYF	TGTGCCAGCAGTTTAAACCCCACAGGGTACGAGCAGTACTTC
.	.	TRBV19	TRBJ2-1	CASSIFSNEQFF	TGTGCCAGTAGTATTTTCTCCAATGAGCAGTTCTTC
TRBD1	.	TRBV19	TRBJ1-4	CAGRDRGVEKLFF	TGTGCCGGCCGGGACAGGGGGGTTGAAAAACTGTTTTTT
.	.	TRBV3-1/TRBV3-2	TRBJ2-7	CASSQDPRGRPGEQYF	TGTGCCAGCAGCCAAGATCCCAGGGGTCGTCCTGGCGAGCAGTACTTC
.	.	TRBV28	TRBJ2-7	CASSLLGGYEQYF	TGTGCCAGCAGTTTATTAGGGGGATACGAGCAGTACTTC
TRBD1	.	TRBV5-1	TRBJ2-7	CASSFGGQGTTSEQYF	TGCGCCAGCAGCTTTGGCGGACAGGGAACAACGAGCGAGCAGTACTTC
.	.	TRBV7-6	TRBJ2-7	CASSITQGSYEQYF	TGTGCCAGCAGCATTACACAGGGTTCCTACGAGCAGTACTTC
.	.	TRBV10-3	TRBJ1-5	CAISAQGENQPQHF	TGTGCCATCAGTGCACAGGGTGAGAATCAGCCCCAGCATTTT
TRBD2	.	TRBV19	TRBJ2-1	CASSFGTSGGTMIHNEQFF	TGTGCCAGTAGTTTCGGGACTAGCGGGGGGACGATGATCCACAATGAGCAGTTCTTC
.	.	TRBV5-1	TRBJ1-2	CASSQTQGRDYGYTF	TGCGCCAGCAGCCAAACACAGGGCCGGGACTATGGCTACACCTTC
.	.	TRBV4-1	TRBJ2-2	CASSQVFQLNTGELFF	TGCGCCAGCAGCCAAGTTTTTCAATTGAACACCGGGGAGCTGTTTTTT
TRBD1	.	TRBV4-1	TRBJ1-4	CASSLDRLGEKLFF	TGCGCCAGCAGCCTGGACAGGCTAGGGGAAAAACTGTTTTTT
.	.	TRBV18	TRBJ1-4	CASSPRTASNEKLFF	TGTGCCAGCTCACCAAGGACAGCTTCTAATGAAAAACTGTTTTTT
.	.	TRBV4-1	TRBJ2-6	CASSQEGGRAGANVLTF	TGCGCCAGCAGCCAAGAAGGCGGGCGGGCTGGGGCCAACGTCCTGACTTTC
.	.	TRBV24-1	TRBJ2-5	CATSGGGTPWSAQYF	TGTGCCACCAGTGGAGGCGGGACCCCCTGGTCGGCCCAGTACTTC
.	.	TRBV5-4	TRBJ2-5	CASSLARDSNQETQYF	TGTGCCAGCAGCTTGGCGAGGGATTCGAACCAAGAGACCCAGTACTTC
TRBD2	.	TRBV29-1	TRBJ2-1	CSAAGTSGFNEQFF	TGCAGCGCCGCCGGGACTAGCGGGTTCAATGAGCAGTTCTTC
TRBD1	.	TRBV19	TRBJ2-7	CASSPRQGGSYEQYF	TGTGCCAGTAGCCCTAGACAGGGGGGCTCCTACGAGCAGTACTTC
TRBD1	.	TRBV7-2	TRBJ2-1	CASSDILRGPGRRNEQFF	TGTGCCAGCAGCGACATCCTTAGGGGGCCGGGCAGGCGAAATGAGCAGTTCTTC
.	once	TRBV9	TRBJ2-3	CASSPEYTDTQYF	TGTGCCAGCAGCCCGGAGTACACAGATACGCAGTATTTT
TRBD2	.	TRBV7-9	TRBJ2-5	CASSLTSGVETQYF	TGTGCCAGCAGCTTAACTAGCGGGGTTGAGACCCAGTACTTC
TRBD2	.	TRBV5-1	TRBJ2-5	CASSLAGGIQETQYF	TGCGCCAGCAGCTTGGCGGGAGGAATACAAGAGACCCAGTACTTC
TRBD1	.	TRBV28	TRBJ1-5	CASIDLRDRRNQPQHF	TGTGCCAGCATCGATCTTCGGGACAGGAGAAATCAGCCCCAGCATTTT
.	.	TRBV30	TRBJ2-1	CAWSVDGAVYNEQFF	TGTGCCTGGAGTGTAGACGGAGCTGTATACAATGAGCAGTTCTTC